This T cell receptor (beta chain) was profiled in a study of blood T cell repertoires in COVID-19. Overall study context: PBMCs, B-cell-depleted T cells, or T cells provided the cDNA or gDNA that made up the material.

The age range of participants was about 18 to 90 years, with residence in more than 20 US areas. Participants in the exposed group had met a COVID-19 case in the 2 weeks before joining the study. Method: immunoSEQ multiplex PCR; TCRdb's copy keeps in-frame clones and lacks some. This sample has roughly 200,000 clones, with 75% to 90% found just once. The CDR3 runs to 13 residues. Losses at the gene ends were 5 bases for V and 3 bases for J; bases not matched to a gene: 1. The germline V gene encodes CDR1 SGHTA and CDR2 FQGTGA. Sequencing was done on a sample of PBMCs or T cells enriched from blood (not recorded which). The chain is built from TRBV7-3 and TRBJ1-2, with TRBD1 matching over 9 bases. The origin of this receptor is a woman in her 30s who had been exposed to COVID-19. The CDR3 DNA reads TGTGCCAGCAGCCGGGACAGGGACTATGGCTACACCTTC. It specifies CASSRDRDYGYTF.